This entry lists 12 T cell receptor beta chains sequenced from one sample in a study of shared clonotypes between healthy human individuals. Here immunoSEQ multiplex PCR was the method, and the copy in TCRdb shows in-frame clones only, minus some. The sample has some 2.1 million clones, around 93% seen once. The naive CD8 subset, CD45RO-negative cells positively selected for CCR7, excluded terminally differentiated effector memory CD45RA+ cells. The sequencing sample was made of naive CD8+ T cells from PBMCs. The receptors derive from a man aged 18 to 29 in good health. Some clones in this sample may be carry-over from other donors' samples.

This clone occurred a few times. This sequence joins TRBV7-9 and TRBJ2-2; 12 positions match TRBD2. J lost 6 bases, V lost 3 bases, and 2 bases had no gene match. The CDR3 runs to 15 residues. Looked up from germline, CDR1 is SEHNR and CDR2 is FQNEAQ (reference sequence). The CDR3 DNA reads TGTGCCAGCAGCTTGCTAGCGGGAGGGGCCGGGGAGCTGTTTTTT. Amino acid sequence: CASSLLAGGAGELFF.

The chain carries TRBV4-3 and TRBJ2-3; TRBD2 is a possible D gene (6 bases). V was cut by 1 base and J by 0 bases, with 26 bases left in between. The length of the CDR3 is 21 residues. Germline V CDR1 and CDR2: LGHNA, YSLEER. The CDR3 sequence: CASSQVFGNSGETTSTDTQYF. CDR3 nucleotide sequence: TGCGCCAGCAGCCAAGTTTTCGGAAATAGCGGCGAAACCACTAGCACAGATACGCAGTATTTT.

The chain employs TRBV7-6 and TRBJ2-1; tentatively, D is TRBD2 (6 bases). CDR1 is SGHVS and CDR2 is FNYEAQ in the germline V gene. The CDR3 loop spans 14 amino acids. Trimming took off 5 bases at V and 3 bases at J, with 11 bases between the two ends. The CDR3 loop reads CASSPEEGYNEQFF. The CDR3 nucleotides read TGTGCCAGCAGCCCCGAGGAGGGCTACAATGAGCAGTTCTTC.

The rearrangement links TRBV9 to TRBJ1-2; the D gene is possibly TRBD1 (5 bases). CDR1 and CDR2 (germline): SGDLS, YYNGEE. This CDR3 spans 18 amino acids. V shed 0 bases and J shed 4 bases, with 22 bases lying between them. For the CDR3, the DNA is TGTGCCAGCAGCGTAGCTAGGGACCGAGCCTCTCCTACCTATGGCTACACCTTC. Protein: CASSVARDRASPTYGYTF.

The rearrangement uses TRBV30 and TRBJ2-1; 10 bases line up with TRBD2. CDR1 is GTSNPN and CDR2 is SVGIG in the germline V gene (reference sequence). V lost 5 bases, J lost 4 bases, and 2 bases stayed unmatched. The CDR3 runs 13 residues. The CDR3 coding sequence is TGTGCCTGGGGACTAGCGGAATACAATGAGCAGTTCTTC. Its translation: CAWGLAEYNEQFF.

The rearrangement links TRBV29-1 to TRBJ2-1, with 9 bases aligning to TRBD2. Trimming at V came to 1 base and at J to 6 bases, leaving 7 bases not matched to a gene. This CDR3 has 15 residues. The germline gives CDR1 SQVTM, CDR2 ANQGSEA. The CDR3 nucleotides read TGCAGCGTTGAAGGTGGCGGGAGGGGCCGCAATGAGCAGTTCTTC. Its protein is CSVEGGGRGRNEQFF.

The genes are TRBV27 and TRBJ2-5; D is possibly TRBD1 (6 bases). Trimming removed 6 bases at V and 4 bases at J, with 15 bases between. The germline CDR1 and CDR2 sequences are MNHEY and SMNVEV (reference sequence). This CDR3 spans 14 amino acids. This CDR3 reads CASRSTGFGETQYF. DNA of the CDR3: TGTGCCAGCAGATCAACAGGGTTCGGAGAGACCCAGTACTTC.

This chain uses TRBV7-9 with TRBJ2-5, with D possibly TRBD1 on 6 matching bases. The CDR3 spans 14 residues. The germline gives CDR1 SEHNR, CDR2 FQNEAQ (reference sequence). The V end was cut by 5 bases, the J end by 1 base, with 11 bases between. The CDR3 DNA sequence: TGTGCCAGCAGCCCAGGGGAGAGCCAAGAGACCCAGTACTTC. Its protein is CASSPGESQETQYF.

In its sample, this clone was seen once. Other DNA sequences in the sample encode the same CDR3. The V gene is TRBV7-6, the J gene TRBJ2-2; D remains ambiguous. The CDR3 length is 14 residues. Germline CDR1 is SGHVS and CDR2 is FNYEAQ. Trimming removed 6 bases at V and 2 bases at J, with 10 bases between. The CDR3 region is CASSLQENTGELFF. CDR3 DNA: TGTGCCAGCAGTCTCCAGGAAAACACCGGGGAGCTGTTTTTT.

The gene calls are TRBV7-9 and TRBJ1-2; perhaps TRBD1 as D (6 bases). The CDR3 length is 14 residues. V lost 2 bases, J lost 5 bases, and 12 bases lay in between. The germline V gene encodes CDR1 SEHNR and CDR2 FQNEAQ (reference sequence). The CDR3 here is CASSLTGWGYGYTF. DNA of the CDR3: TGTGCCAGCAGCTTAACAGGGTGGGGGTATGGCTACACCTTC. The whole variable domain, filled in from reference TRBV7-9 and TRBJ1-2, reads DTGVSQNPRHKITKRGQNVTFRCDPISEHNRLYWYRQTLGQGPEFLTYFQNEAQLEKSRLLSDRFSAERPKGSFSTLEIQRTEQGDSAMYLCASSLTGWGYGYTFGSGTRLTVV.

CDR3: CASSPGGGGTYEQYF. The CDR3, as DNA: TGTGCCAGCTCACCAGGTGGCGGAGGCACCTACGAGCAGTACTTC. The chain is built from TRBV18 and TRBJ2-7, with D maybe TRBD2 (5 bases). CDR1 and CDR2 (germline): KGHSH, LQKENI. Deletions cut 2 bases from V and 2 bases from J, with 13 bases between. This CDR3 comprises 15 residues. Based on the CDR3 plus reference TRBV18 and TRBJ2-7, the full variable domain is NAGVMQNPRHLVRRRGQEARLRCSPMKGHSHVYWYRQLPEEGLKFMVYLQKENIIDESGMPKERFSAEFPKEGPSILRIQQVVRGDSAAYFCASSPGGGGTYEQYFGPGTRLTVT.

The chain joins TRBV11-1 to TRBJ2-7; D may be TRBD1 (5 bases). This CDR3 is 14 amino acids long. V was shortened by 5 bases and J by 2 bases, with 13 bases between the two germline ends. Germline values: CDR1 SGHAT, CDR2 FQDESV (reference sequence). The CDR3 region has the DNA TGTGCCAGCAGCCCCAGGACACGAACCTACGAGCAGTACTTC. It specifies CASSPRTRTYEQYF.